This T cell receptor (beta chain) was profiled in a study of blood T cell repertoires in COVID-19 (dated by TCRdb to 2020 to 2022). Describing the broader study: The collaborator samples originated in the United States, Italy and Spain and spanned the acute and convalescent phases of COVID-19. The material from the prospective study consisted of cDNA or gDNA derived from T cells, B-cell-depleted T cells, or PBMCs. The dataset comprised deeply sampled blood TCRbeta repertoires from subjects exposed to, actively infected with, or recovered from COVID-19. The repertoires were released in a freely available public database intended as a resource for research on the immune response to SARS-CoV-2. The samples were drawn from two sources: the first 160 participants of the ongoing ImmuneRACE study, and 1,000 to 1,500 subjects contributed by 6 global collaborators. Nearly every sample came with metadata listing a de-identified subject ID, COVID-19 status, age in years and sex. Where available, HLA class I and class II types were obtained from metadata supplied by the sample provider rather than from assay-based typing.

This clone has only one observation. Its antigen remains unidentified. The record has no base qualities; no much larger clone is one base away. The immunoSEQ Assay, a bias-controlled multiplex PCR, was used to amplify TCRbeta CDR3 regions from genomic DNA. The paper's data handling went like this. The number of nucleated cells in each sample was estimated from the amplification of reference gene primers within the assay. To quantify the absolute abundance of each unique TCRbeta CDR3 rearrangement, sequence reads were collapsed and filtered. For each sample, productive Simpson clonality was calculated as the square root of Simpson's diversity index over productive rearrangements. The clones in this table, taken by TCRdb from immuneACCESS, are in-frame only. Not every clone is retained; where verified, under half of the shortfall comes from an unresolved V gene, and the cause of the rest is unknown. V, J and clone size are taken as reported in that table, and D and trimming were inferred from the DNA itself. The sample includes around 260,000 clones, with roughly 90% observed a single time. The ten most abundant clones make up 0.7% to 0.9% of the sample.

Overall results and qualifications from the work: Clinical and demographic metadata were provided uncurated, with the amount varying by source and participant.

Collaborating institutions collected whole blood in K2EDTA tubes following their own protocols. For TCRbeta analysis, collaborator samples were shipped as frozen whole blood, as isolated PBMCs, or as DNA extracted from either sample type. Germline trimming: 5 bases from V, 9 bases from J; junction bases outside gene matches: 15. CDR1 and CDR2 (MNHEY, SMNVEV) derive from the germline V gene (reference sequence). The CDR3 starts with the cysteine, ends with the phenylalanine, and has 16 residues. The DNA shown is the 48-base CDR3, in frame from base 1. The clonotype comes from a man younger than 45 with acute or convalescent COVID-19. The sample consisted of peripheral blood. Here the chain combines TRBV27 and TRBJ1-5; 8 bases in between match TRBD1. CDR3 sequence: CASSLTGGQGTRPQHF. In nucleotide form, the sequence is TGTGCCAGCAGTCTTACGGGAGGACAGGGAACGAGGCCCCAGCATTTT.